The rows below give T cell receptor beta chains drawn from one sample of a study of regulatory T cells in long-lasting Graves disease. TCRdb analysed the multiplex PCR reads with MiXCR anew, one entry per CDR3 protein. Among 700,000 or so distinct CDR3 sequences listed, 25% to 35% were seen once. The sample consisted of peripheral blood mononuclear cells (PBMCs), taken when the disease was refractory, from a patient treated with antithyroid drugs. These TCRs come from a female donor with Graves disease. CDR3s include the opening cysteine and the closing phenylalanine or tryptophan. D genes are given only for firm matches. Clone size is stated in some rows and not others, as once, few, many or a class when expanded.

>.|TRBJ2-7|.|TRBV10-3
TGTGCCATCAGTGAGTCGAGTACGGGAATGCGCGACGAGCAGTACTTC
CAISESSTGMRDEQYF
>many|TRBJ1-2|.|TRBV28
TGTGCCAGCAGTTTAGGAGGGGGAAATGGCTACACCTTC
CASSLGGGNGYTF
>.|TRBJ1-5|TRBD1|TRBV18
TGTGCCAGCTCACTCGGGACAGGGGGCACTATCAATCAGCCCCAGCATTTT
CASSLGTGGTINQPQHF
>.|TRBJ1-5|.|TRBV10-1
TGCGCCAGCAGTGACCCTGGGCAGCCCCAGCATTTT
CASSDPGQPQHF
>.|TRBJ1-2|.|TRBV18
TGTGCCAGCTCACCGGTGAGACTGACTTCCAACTATGGCTACACCTTC
CASSPVRLTSNYGYTF
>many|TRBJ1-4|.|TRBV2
TGTGCCAGCAGCCCGACAGGTGCCCCCGTAGGCCTGTTTTTT
CASSPTGAPVGLFF
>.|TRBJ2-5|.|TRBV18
TGTGCCAGCTCATCACTGAAAGAGACCCAGTACTTC
CASSSLKETQYF
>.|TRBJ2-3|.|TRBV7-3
TGTGCCAGCAGCAAAATACCTCAGGGAGGTAGTACGCAGTATTTT
CASSKIPQGGSTQYF
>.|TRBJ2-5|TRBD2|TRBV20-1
TGCAGTGCAGATGCTAGCGGACCCCTGGGGTCCCAGTACTTC
CSADASGPLGSQYF
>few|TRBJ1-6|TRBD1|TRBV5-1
TGCGCCAGCAGCTGGGGGACAGGCCGAAATTCACCCCTCCACTTT
CASSWGTGRNSPLHF
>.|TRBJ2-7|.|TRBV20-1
TGCAGTGCTAGAGGCCGAGGTGAGCAGTACTTC
CSARGRGEQYF
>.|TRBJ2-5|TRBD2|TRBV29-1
TGCAGCGTTTGGTTTAGCGGGAGGGGAGAGACCCAGTACTTC
CSVWFSGRGETQYF
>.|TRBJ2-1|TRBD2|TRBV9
TGTGCCAGCAGCGCGGTAGCGGGAGGGGGGTACAATGAGCAGTTCTTC
CASSAVAGGGYNEQFF
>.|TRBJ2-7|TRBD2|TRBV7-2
TGTGCCAGCAGCTTAGTTCCTAGCGGGAGTTTCTACGAGCAGTACTTC
CASSLVPSGSFYEQYF
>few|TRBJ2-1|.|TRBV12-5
TGTGCTAGTGGTCCCCCCTCAACCTTGGACAATGAGCAGTTCTTC
CASGPPSTLDNEQFF
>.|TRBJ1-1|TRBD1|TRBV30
TGTGCCTGGAGTGCGGGACAGCCCAAAGAAGCTTTCTTT
CAWSAGQPKEAFF
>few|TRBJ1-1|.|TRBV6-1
TGTGCCAGCAGTGATGTTGGGGGCCGAGGCACTGAAGCTTTCTTT
CASSDVGGRGTEAFF
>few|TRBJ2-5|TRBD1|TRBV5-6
TGTGCCAGCAGCTTGAGACCGACAGGGATCCAAGAGACCCAGTACTTC
CASSLRPTGIQETQYF
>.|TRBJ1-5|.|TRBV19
TGTGCCAGTAGTCAAAGTGGGGTCCTTAATCAGCCCCAGCATTTT
CASSQSGVLNQPQHF
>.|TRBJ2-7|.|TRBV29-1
TGCAGCGTTGACGGGATAGGGTCCCACGAGCAGTACTTC
CSVDGIGSHEQYF
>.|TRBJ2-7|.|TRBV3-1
TGTGCCAGCAGCCAGGCCGGGACGAATTCCTACGAGCAGTACTTC
CASSQAGTNSYEQYF
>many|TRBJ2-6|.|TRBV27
TGTGCCAGCAGTTTACAGGCATCCCTTCCCTCTGGGGCCAACGTCCTGACTTTC
CASSLQASLPSGANVLTF
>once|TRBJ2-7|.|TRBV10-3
TGTGCCATCAGTGAGAACCCCGGGACAAGGTATCACGAGCAGTACTTC
CAISENPGTRYHEQYF
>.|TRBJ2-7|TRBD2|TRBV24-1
TGTGCCACCAGTGATCCACACGGGGAGGGCTCCTACGAGCAGTACTTC
CATSDPHGEGSYEQYF
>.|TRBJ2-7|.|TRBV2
TGTGCCAGCAGTGTTGGGGCCCCTCGGAACGAGCGGTACTTC
CASSVGAPRNERYF
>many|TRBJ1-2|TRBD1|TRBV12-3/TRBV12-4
TGTGCCAGCAGTCCTGGGACAGGAGGGCACTACACCTTC
CASSPGTGGHYTF
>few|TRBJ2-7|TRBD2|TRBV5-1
TGCGCCAGCAGCTTTTCGGGACTAGCGGGCTACGAGCAGTACTTC
CASSFSGLAGYEQYF
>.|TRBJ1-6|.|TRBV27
TGTGCCAGCACGTCCACCGGGGCAGGGAATTCACCCCTCCACTTT
CASTSTGAGNSPLHF
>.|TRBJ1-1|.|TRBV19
TGTGCCAGTAGTATAAGCCCGACAGACCCCCTTTTCGCGGGTACTGAAGCTTTCTTT
CASSISPTDPLFAGTEAFF
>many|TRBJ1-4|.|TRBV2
TGTGCCAGCGGATTCAGGGGAACTAATGAAAAACTGTTTTTT
CASGFRGTNEKLFF